Here is one T cell receptor beta chain with its context. Its antigen is undetermined. The CDR3 does not end in the conserved phenylalanine or tryptophan, so this is likely a read error. The data derive from a study of human T cells and chemical hapten exposure. Study context: TCR yields differed between samples (mainly from small differences in pooled library volume). General study findings and limits: In comparison with controls, expanded TCRs gave rise to a significantly larger number of large CDR3 similarity clusters.

Described time point: patch test 3, about 24 weeks after DPC sensitization. Treatment reported: therapeutic diphenylcyclopropenone sensitization with weekly scalp DPC. TCRdb independently ran MiXCR on the RACE reads; one entry per CDR3 protein. The sample lists around 150,000 distinct CDR3 sequences, roughly 26% seen once, with approximately 2.3% in the top ten. The J segment lost 2 bases and the V segment lost 4 bases, leaving 5 bases of the junction unmatched. Per the germline V gene, CDR1 is SGDLS and CDR2 is YYNGEE. The CDR3 length is 15 residues. The V and J genes are TRBV9 and TRBJ2-3, with 9 bases lining up with TRBD2. Sequences were derived from whole blood, sampled in connection with sensitization to the hapten diphenylcyclopropenone (DPC). The receptor was isolated from a woman aged 18-30 years with alopecia areata. Some clones in this sample may be carry-over from other donors' samples. CDR3 in DNA: TGTGCCAGCAGCTCTAGGACTAGCGCCACAGATACGCAGTATTCT. As protein: CASSSRTSATDTQYS.